These 6 T cell receptor beta chains were all obtained from the same sample, sequenced in a study of blood T cells in healthy people across ages. Sample-barcoded 5' priming and a J-beta primer mix drove a second PCR of 7 to 11 cycles. TCRdb passed the 5' RACE reads through MiXCR, listing each CDR3 protein once. The table lists approximately 780,000 distinct CDR3 sequences, more than 25% of them singletons, with 2.5% to 3.5% in the top ten. The same data also went into a second study, on T cells of mothers and their children.

The sample consisted of blood. The receptors stem from a boy between 10 and 17 years old in good health.

The rearrangement links TRBV27 to TRBJ1-5, with 8 bases aligning to TRBD1. V was clipped by 4 bases and J by 3 bases; unmatched bases: 5. CDR1 is MNHEY and CDR2 is SMNVEV in the germline V gene (reference sequence). The CDR3 loop spans 15 amino acids. CDR3 coding DNA: TGTGCCAGCAGTTCGACAGGGGCCTTCAATCAGCCCCAGCATTTT. Translation: CASSSTGAFNQPQHF.

This clonotype was observed a handful of times. The CDR3 DNA follows: TGTGCCAGCAGCTTAGGGCAGTCAGGGCGGACGCCCCAGCATTTT. It codes for CASSLGQSGRTPQHF. V is TRBV7-2 and J is TRBJ1-5; the D gene is possibly TRBD1 (5 bases). Germline lookup yields CDR1 SGHTA and CDR2 FQGNSA. This CDR3 contains 15 residues. V dropped 1 base and J dropped 9 bases, with 16 bases sitting between them.

There are a few counts of this clonotype. The rearrangement uses TRBV5-1 and TRBJ1-5, with 7 bases lining up with TRBD1. Germline CDR1 SGHRS, CDR2 YFSETQ. The junction had 3 bases not matched to a gene; V was cut back by 0 bases and J by 3 bases. This CDR3 contains 15 residues. CDR3 DNA: TGCGCCAGCAGCTTGGGTACAGGGGCCAATCAGCCCCAGCATTTT. This gives the protein CASSLGTGANQPQHF.

The gene calls are TRBV12-3 or TRBV12-4 and TRBJ1-2, with 7 nucleotides matching TRBD1. J was trimmed by 6 bases and V by 3 bases; bases with no gene match: 7. This CDR3 contains 14 residues. The CDR3 nucleotides are TGTGCCAGCAGTTTCAGGGGGTCCCATGATGGCTACACCTTC. Its protein product is CASSFRGSHDGYTF.

The rearrangement links TRBV20-1 to TRBJ2-5; possibly TRBD1 or TRBD2 for D (7 bases each). This CDR3 spans 13 amino acids. The germline V gene has CDR1 DFQATT and CDR2 SNEGSKA (reference sequence). V was trimmed by 6 bases and J by 5 bases, leaving 16 bases between them. The CDR3 DNA reads TGCAGTGCCCAGGGGGGGAACGCTGAGACCCAGTACTTC. Its translation is CSAQGGNAETQYF.

V gene TRBV20-1 combines with J gene TRBJ1-2; D uncertain. The V end lost 1 base, the J end lost 2 bases, and 11 bases lay between the germline ends. The CDR3 spans 14 residues. Germline V gene lookup returns CDR1 DFQATT and CDR2 SNEGSKA (reference sequence). CDR3 in amino acids: CSARGSEGNYGYTF. The CDR3 DNA reads TGCAGTGCTAGAGGGTCGGAAGGAAACTATGGCTACACCTTC.